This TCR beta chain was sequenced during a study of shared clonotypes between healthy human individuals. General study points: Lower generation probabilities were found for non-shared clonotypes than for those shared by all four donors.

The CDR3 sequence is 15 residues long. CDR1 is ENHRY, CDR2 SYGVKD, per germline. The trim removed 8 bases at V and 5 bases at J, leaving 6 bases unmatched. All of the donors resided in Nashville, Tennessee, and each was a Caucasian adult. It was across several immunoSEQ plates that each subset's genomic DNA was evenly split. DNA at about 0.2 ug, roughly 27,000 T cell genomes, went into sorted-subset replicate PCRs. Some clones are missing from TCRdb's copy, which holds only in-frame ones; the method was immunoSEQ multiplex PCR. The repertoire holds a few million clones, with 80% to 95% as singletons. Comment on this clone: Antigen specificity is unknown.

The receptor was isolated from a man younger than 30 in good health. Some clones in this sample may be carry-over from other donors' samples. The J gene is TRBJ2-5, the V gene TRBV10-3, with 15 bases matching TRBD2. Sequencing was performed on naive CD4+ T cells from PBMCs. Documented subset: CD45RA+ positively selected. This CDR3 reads CAIRAGTSGGETQYF. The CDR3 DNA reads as TGTGCCATCCGTGCCGGGACTAGCGGGGGGGAGACCCAGTACTTC.